This TCR beta chain comes out of a study of cytomegalovirus exposure and HLA in healthy donors. Study-wide context: In an earlier analysis, some 110 million unique TCR beta sequences were found from some 200 million T cells.

The primer mix had 60 Vbeta and 13 Jbeta primers. Generated by immunoSEQ multiplex PCR, the TCRdb table keeps only in-frame clones and is missing some. Among roughly 200,000 clones listed, 77% were seen once. A single count supports this clone. Losses at the gene ends were 9 bases for V and 4 bases for J; bases not matched to a gene: 9. Germline CDR1 reads MNHNS; CDR2 reads SASEGT. The CDR3 has 14 amino acids. The chain has TRBV6-1 and TRBJ2-3, with 8 bases fitting TRBD2. The specimen was PBMCs. This clonotype originated in a woman aged 55-69 years in good health and CMV-seropositive. As DNA, the CDR3 is TGTGCCAGTAGGGACTGGCGGGGGGCAGATACGCAGTATTTT. The encoded protein is CASRDWRGADTQYF.